This T cell receptor beta chain was captured in a study of regulatory T cells in long-lasting Graves disease. Study results and limitations: Persistent patients had more shared public clonotypes (under 3,000) than new patients (approximately 920). Persistent disease was characterized by preferential usage of TRBV28, TRBJ1-2 and TRBJ2-5.

The ends were cut back, 4 bases at V and 1 base at J, with 16 bases in the middle. Germline assignment: CDR1 LNHDA and CDR2 SQIVND (reference sequence). This CDR3 has 16 amino acids. For TCR beta, libraries came from iRepertoire HTBI primers and Arm-PCR of CDR3 regions. TCRdb reanalysed the multiplex PCR reads using MiXCR and keeps one entry per CDR3 protein. The repertoire holds approximately 540,000 distinct CDR3 sequences, with more than 10% as singletons. Stated time point: newly diagnosed GD, antithyroid drugs for less than 3 months. Construction of the TCR library relied on RNA isolated from PBMCs. Investigators report Graves' disease was diagnosed under American Thyroid Association guidelines. This clonotype was seen only a few times. No antigen is known for it. The sample also formed part of further work on T cells in Graves' hyperthyroidism and ophthalmopathy. As reported in that work: Most thyroid clonotypes with frequency above 0.001 were detected in blood.

This sequence was found in a woman aged 25 to 39 with Graves disease. The V gene is TRBV19, the J gene TRBJ2-5, with a possible D match to TRBD2 (6 bases). The sample was peripheral blood mononuclear cells (PBMCs), taken at new diagnosis, from a patient treated with antithyroid drugs. The CDR3 loop reads CASSSRGTAFQETQYF. In DNA, the CDR3 is TGTGCCAGTAGTAGCCGCGGGACCGCTTTCCAAGAGACCCAGTACTTC.